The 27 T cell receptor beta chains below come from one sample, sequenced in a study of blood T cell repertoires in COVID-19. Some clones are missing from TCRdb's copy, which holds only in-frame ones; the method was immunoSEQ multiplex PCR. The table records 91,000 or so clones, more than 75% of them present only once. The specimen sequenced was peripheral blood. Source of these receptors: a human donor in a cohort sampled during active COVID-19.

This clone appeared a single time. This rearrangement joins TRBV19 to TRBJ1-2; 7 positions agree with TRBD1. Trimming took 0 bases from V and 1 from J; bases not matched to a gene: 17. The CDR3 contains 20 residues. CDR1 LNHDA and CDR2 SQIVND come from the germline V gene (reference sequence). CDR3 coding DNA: TGTGCCAGTAGTATAGATCGCGCTCGACAGGGAAACGACCGTAACTATGGCTACACCTTC. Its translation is CASSIDRARQGNDRNYGYTF. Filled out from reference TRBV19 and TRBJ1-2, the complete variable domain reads DGGITQSPKYLFRKEGQNVTLSCEQNLNHDAMYWYRQDPGQGLRLIYYSQIVNDFQKGDIAEGYSVSREKKESFPLTVTSAQKNPTAFYLCASSIDRARQGNDRNYGYTFGSGTRLTVV.

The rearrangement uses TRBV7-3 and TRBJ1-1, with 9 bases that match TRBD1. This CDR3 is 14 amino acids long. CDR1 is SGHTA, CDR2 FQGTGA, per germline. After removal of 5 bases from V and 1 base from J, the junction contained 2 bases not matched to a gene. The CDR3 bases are TGTGCCAGCAGCCAACAGGGGGCGAACACTGAAGCTTTCTTT. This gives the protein CASSQQGANTEAFF.

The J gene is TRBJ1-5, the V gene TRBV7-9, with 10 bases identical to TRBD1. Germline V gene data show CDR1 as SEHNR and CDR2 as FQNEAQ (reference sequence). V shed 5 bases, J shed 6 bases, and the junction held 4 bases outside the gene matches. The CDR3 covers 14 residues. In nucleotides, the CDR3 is TGTGCCAGCAGCCGGACAGGGGGGGTTCAGCCCCAGCATTTT. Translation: CASSRTGGVQPQHF.

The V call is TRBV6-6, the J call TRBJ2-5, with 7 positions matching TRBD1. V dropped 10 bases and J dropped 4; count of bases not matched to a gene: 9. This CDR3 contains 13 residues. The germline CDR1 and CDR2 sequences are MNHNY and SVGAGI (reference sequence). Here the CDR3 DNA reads TGTGCCACCTTTGAAGGGACAGCAGAGACCCAGTACTTC. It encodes CATFEGTAETQYF.

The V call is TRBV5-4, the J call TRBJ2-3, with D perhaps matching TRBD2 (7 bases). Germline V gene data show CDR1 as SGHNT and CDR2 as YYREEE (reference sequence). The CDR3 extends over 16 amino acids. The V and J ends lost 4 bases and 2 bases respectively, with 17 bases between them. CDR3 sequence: CASSLGRGGVTDTQYF. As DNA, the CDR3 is TGTGCCAGCAGCCTGGGTAGGGGGGGAGTCACAGATACGCAGTATTTT.

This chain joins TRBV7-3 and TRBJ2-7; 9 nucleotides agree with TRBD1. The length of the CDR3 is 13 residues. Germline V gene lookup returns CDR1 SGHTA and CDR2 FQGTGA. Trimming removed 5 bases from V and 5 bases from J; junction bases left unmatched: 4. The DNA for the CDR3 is TGTGCCAGCAGCCTGACAGGGGGTGACGAGCAGTACTTC. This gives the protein CASSLTGGDEQYF.

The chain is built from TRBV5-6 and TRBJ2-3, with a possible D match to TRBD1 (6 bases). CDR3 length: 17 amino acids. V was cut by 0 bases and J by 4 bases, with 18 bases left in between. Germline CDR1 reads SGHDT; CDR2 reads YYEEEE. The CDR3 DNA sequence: TGTGCCAGCAGCTTGGGGACCGGACAGCTCGGGCCAGATACGCAGTATTTT. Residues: CASSLGTGQLGPDTQYF.

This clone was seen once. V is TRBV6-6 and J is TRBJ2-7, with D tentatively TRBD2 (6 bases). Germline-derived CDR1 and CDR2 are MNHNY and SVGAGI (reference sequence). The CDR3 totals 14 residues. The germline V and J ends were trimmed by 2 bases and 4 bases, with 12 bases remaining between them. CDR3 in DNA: TGTGCCAGCAGTTACCCGGGGGACTTATACGAGCAGTACTTC. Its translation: CASSYPGDLYEQYF.

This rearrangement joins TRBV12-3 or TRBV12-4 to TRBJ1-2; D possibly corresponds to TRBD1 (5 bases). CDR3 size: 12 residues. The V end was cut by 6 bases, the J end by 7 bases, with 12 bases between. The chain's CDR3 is CASREGSGGYTF. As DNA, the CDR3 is TGTGCCAGCAGGGAGGGGTCGGGTGGCTACACCTTC.

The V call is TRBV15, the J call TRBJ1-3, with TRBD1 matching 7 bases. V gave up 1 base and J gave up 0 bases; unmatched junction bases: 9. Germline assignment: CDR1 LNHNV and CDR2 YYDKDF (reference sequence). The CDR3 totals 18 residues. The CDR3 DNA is TGTGCCACCAGCAGAGGGGTGGGACAGATCAACTCTGGAAACACCATATATTTT. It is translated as CATSRGVGQINSGNTIYF.

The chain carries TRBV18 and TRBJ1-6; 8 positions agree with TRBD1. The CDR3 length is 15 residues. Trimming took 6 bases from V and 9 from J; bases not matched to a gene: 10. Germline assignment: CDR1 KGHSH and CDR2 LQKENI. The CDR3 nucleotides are TGTGCCAGCTCCGCGGACAGGGCGTCGTCTTCACCCCTCCACTTT. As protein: CASSADRASSSPLHF.

The DNA for the CDR3 is TGTGCCACCAGCAGATCAGGTGATAGCAATCAGCCCCAGCATTTT. Amino acid sequence: CATSRSGDSNQPQHF. V gene TRBV15 combines with J gene TRBJ1-5; no clear D. Trimming shortened V by 2 bases and J by 0 bases, and 8 bases separated the two germline ends. The CDR3 consists of 15 residues. Looked up from germline, CDR1 is LNHNV and CDR2 is YYDKDF (reference sequence).

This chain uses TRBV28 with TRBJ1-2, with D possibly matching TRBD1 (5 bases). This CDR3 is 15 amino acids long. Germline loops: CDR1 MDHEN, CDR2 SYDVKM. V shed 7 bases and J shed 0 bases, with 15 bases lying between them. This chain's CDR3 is CASTPGGPANYGYTF. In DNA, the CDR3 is TGTGCCAGCACCCCCGGGGGACCAGCTAACTATGGCTACACCTTC.

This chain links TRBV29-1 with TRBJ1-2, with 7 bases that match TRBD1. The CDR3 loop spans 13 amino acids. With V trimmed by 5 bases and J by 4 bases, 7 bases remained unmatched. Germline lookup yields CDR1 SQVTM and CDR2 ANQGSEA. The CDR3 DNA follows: TGCAGCGTTCGACAGGGAAGGACCTATGGCTACACCTTC. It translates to CSVRQGRTYGYTF.

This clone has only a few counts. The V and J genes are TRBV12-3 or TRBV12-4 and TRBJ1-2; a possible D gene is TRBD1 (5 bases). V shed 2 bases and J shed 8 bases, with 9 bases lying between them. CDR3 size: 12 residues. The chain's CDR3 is CASSLWGGGYTF. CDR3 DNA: TGTGCCAGCAGTTTATGGGGCGGAGGCTACACCTTC.

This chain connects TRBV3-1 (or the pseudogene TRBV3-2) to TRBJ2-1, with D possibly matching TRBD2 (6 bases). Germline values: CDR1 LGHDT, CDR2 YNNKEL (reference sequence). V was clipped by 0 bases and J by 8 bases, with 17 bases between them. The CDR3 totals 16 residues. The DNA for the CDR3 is TGTGCCAGCAGCCAAGATCGGAGACTAGGGGTTGATGAGCAGTTCTTC. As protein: CASSQDRRLGVDEQFF.

CDR3: CASSPSGGHEQFF. DNA for the CDR3: TGCGCCAGCAGCCCATCCGGGGGGCATGAGCAGTTCTTC. This chain connects TRBV5-1 to TRBJ2-1, with D possibly TRBD2 on 7 matching bases. Germline assignment: CDR1 SGHRS and CDR2 YFSETQ. The length of the CDR3 is 13 residues. Trimming stripped 4 bases from V and 8 bases from J, with 13 bases between.

CDR3 nucleotides: TGTGCCAGCAGCCAATTCGGGAGGGCCGGCACCGGGGAGCTGTTTTTT. Translated: CASSQFGRAGTGELFF. The J gene is TRBJ2-2, the V gene TRBV14; the match to TRBD2 covers 8 bases. V shed 2 bases and J 4 bases; nucleotides not matched to a gene: 6. Germline-derived CDR1 and CDR2 are SGHDN and FVKESK. CDR3 length: 16 residues.

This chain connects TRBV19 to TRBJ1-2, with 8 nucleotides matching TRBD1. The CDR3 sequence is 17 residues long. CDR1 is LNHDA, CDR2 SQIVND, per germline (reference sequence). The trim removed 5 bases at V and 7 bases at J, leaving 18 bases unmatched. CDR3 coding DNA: TGTGCCAGTAGTGCACAGGGGGGAGAGATTAGACTAGGTGGCTACACCTTC. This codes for CASSAQGGEIRLGGYTF.

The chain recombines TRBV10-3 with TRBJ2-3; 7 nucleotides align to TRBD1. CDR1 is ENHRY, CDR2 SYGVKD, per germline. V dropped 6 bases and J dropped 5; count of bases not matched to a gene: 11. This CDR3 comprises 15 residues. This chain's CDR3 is CAIRLRDSGVDTQYF. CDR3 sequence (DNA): TGTGCCATCAGACTCCGGGACAGCGGAGTAGATACGCAGTATTTT.

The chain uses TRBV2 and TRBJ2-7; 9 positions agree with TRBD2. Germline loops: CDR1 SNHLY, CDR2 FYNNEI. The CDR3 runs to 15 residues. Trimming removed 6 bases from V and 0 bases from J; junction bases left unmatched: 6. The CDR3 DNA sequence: TGTGCCAGCAGAGCTAGCGGGGCCAGCTCCTACGAGCAGTACTTC. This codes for CASRASGASSYEQYF.

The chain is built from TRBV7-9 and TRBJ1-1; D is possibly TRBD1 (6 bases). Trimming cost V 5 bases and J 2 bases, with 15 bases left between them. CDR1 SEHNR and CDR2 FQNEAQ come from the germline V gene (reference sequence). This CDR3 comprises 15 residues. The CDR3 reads CASSLITGYNTEAFF. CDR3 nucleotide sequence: TGTGCCAGCAGCCTAATCACAGGGTATAACACTGAAGCTTTCTTT.

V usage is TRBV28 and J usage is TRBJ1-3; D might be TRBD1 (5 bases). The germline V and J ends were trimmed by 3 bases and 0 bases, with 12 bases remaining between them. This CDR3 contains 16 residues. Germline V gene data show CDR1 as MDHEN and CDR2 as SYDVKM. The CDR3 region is CASSFPTDSSGNTIYF. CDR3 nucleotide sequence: TGTGCCAGCAGTTTCCCGACAGATAGCTCTGGAAACACCATATATTTT. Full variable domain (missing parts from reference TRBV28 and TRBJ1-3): DVKVTQSSRYLVKRTGEKVFLECVQDMDHENMFWYRQDPGLGLRLIYFSYDVKMKEKGDIPEGYSVSREKKERFSLILESASTNQTSMYLCASSFPTDSSGNTIYFGEGSWLTVV.

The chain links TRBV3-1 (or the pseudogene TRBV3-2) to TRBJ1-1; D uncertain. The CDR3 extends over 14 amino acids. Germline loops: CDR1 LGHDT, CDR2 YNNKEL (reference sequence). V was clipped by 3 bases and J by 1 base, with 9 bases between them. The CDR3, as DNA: TGTGCCAGCAGCCACCCCGGAGAGAACACTGAAGCTTTCTTT. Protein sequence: CASSHPGENTEAFF.

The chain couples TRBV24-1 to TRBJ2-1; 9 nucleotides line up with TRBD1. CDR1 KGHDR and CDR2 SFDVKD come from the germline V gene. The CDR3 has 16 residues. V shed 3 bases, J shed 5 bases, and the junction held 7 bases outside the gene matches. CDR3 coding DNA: TGTGCCACCAGTGATCTTCCAAGACAGGGGGACAATGAGCAGTTCTTC. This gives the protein CATSDLPRQGDNEQFF.

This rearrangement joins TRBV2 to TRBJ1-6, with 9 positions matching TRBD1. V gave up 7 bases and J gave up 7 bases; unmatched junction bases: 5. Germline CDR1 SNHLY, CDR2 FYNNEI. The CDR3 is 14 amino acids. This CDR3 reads CASTQGQGNSPLHF. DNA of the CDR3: TGTGCCAGCACGCAAGGACAGGGGAATTCACCCCTCCACTTT.

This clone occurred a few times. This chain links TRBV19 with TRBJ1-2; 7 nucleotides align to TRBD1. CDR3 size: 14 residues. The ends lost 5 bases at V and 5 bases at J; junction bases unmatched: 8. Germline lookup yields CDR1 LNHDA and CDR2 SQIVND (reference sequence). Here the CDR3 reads CASSSGQDRYGYTF. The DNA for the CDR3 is TGTGCCAGTAGTTCAGGACAGGATCGATATGGCTACACCTTC.